What follows are 4 T cell receptor beta chains derived from one specimen sequenced in a study of beta chain features in type 1 diabetes. Of the isolated RNA, all was reverse transcribed, and so the sequenced material was expressed TCRB transcripts. Generated by immunoSEQ multiplex PCR, the TCRdb table keeps only in-frame clones and is missing some. The sample yields almost 350,000 clones, 6.5% to 10% seen once. The sample comprised central memory CD4+ T cells from blood. Source of these receptors: a woman aged 18-35 years in good health.

This clone was counted a few times. This chain uses TRBV2 with TRBJ1-5; D gene uncertain. The germline V gene encodes CDR1 SNHLY and CDR2 FYNNEI. The CDR3 has 13 residues. Trimming stripped 5 bases from V and 5 bases from J, with 10 bases between. The CDR3 sequence is CASSWTQDQPQHF. CDR3 DNA: TGTGCCAGCAGTTGGACTCAAGATCAGCCCCAGCATTTT.

This clone was seen a few times. The rearrangement links TRBV28 to TRBJ2-6; weak D call: TRBD1 (5 bases). Germline V lookup: CDR1 MDHEN, CDR2 SYDVKM. V lost 6 bases to trimming and J lost 1 base, with 13 bases between them. CDR3 size: 16 residues. CDR3 in DNA: TGTGCCAGCAGAGTCCCTGACAGATCTGGGGCCAACGTCCTGACTTTC. It is translated as CASRVPDRSGANVLTF.

The rearrangement joins TRBV5-1 to TRBJ2-7; D is unresolved. Germline V CDR1 and CDR2: SGHRS, YFSETQ. The length of the CDR3 is 14 residues. V was clipped by 0 bases and J by 1 base, with 8 bases between them. The chain's CDR3 is CASSLVRTSYEQYF. The CDR3 bases are TGCGCCAGCAGCTTGGTGCGGACGTCCTACGAGCAGTACTTC.

In its sample, this clone was seen a few times. CDR3 in DNA: TGTGCCAGCAGCTTATCGGGGTTGGGGACTGAAGCTTTCTTT. Its translation is CASSLSGLGTEAFF. This chain uses TRBV7-2 with TRBJ1-1; D call uncertain. The V end was cut by 2 bases, the J end by 5 bases, with 12 bases between. The CDR3 loop spans 14 amino acids. Germline assignment: CDR1 SGHTA and CDR2 FQGNSA.